Described below is a single T cell receptor (beta chain) sequence and its context. This entry comes from a study of T cell changes during pregnancy in multiple sclerosis. The CDR3 runs 12 residues. Germline lookup yields CDR1 ENHRY and CDR2 SYGVKD. The germline V and J ends were trimmed by 5 bases and 3 bases, with 4 bases remaining between them. TCRdb's table, derived via immunoSEQ multiplex PCR, lists solely in-frame clones and lacks some. Among about 80,000 clones, more than 80% were seen once, and the ten largest hold around 0.2%. The chain employs TRBV10-3 and TRBJ2-2; D call uncertain. The receptor was isolated from a female donor with multiple sclerosis, enrolled in a pregnancy study. The specimen was CD4+ T cells from peripheral blood mononuclear cells, collected before pregnancy. The CDR3 is CAISSDTGELFF. The CDR3 bases are TGTGCCATCAGTTCAGACACCGGGGAGCTGTTTTTT.